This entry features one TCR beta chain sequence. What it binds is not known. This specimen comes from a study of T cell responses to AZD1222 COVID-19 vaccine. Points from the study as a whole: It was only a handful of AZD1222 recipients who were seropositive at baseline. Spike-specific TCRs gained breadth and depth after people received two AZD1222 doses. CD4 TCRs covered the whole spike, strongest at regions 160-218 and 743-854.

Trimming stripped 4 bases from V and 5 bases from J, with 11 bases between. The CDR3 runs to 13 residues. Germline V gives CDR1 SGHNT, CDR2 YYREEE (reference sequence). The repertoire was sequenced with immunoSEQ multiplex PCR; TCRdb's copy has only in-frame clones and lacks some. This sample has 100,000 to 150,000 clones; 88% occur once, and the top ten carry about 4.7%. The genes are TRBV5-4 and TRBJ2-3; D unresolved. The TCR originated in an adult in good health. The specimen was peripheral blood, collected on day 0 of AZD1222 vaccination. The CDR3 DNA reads TGTGCCAGCAGCCCGGTCGATGGAGATACGCAGTATTTT. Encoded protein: CASSPVDGDTQYF.